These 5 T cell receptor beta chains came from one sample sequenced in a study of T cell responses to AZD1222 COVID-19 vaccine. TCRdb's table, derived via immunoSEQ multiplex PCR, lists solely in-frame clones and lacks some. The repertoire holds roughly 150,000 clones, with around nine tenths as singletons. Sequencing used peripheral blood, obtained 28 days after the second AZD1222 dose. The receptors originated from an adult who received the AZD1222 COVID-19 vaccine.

The DNA for the CDR3 is TGCGCCAGCAGTCCGTCCCAGGGGTCCGGTGAAAAACTGTTTTTT. Its translation: CASSPSQGSGEKLFF. The chain carries TRBV10-1 and TRBJ1-4; TRBD1 is a possible D gene (6 bases). This CDR3 contains 15 residues. Trimming removed 5 bases at V and 7 bases at J, with 17 bases between. Germline CDR1 reads WNHNN; CDR2 reads SYGVQD (reference sequence).

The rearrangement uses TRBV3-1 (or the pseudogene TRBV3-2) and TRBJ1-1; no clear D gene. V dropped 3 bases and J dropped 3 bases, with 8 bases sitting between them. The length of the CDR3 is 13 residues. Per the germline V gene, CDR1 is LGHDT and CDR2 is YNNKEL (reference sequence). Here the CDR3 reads CASSQGPYTEAFF. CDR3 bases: TGTGCCAGCAGCCAGGGCCCGTACACTGAAGCTTTCTTT.

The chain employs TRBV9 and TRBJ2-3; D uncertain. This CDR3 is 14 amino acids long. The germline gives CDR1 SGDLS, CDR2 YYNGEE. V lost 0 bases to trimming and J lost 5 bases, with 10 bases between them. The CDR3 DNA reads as TGTGCCAGCAGCGTAGGAGTAGTTCGAGATACGCAGTATTTT. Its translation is CASSVGVVRDTQYF. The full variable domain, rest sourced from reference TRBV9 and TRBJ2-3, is DSGVTQTPKHLITATGQRVTLRCSPRSGDLSVYWYQQSLDQGLQFLIQYYNGEERAKGNILERFSAQQFPDLHSELNLSSLELGDSALYFCASSVGVVRDTQYFGPGTRLTVL.

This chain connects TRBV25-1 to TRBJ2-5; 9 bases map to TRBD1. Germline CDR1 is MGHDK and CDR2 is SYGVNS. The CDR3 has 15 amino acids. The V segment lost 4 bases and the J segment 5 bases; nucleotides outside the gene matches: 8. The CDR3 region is CASSAYGTGFETQYF. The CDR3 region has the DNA TGTGCCAGCAGTGCGTACGGGACAGGGTTTGAGACCCAGTACTTC.

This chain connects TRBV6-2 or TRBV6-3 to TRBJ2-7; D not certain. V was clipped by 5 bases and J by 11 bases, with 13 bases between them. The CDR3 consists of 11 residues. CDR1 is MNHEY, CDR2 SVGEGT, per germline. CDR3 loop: CASSLGYAEYF. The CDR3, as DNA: TGTGCCAGCAGTCTTGGCTACGCGGAGTACTTC.